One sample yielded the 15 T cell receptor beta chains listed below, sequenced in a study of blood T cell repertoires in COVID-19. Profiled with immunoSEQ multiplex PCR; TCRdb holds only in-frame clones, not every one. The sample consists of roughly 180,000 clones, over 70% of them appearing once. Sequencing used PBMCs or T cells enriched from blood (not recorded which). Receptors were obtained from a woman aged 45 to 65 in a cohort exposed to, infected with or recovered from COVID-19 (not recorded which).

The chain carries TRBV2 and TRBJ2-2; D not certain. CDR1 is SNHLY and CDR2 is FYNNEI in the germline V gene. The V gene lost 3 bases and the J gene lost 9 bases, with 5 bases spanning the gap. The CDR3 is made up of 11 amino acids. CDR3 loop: CASSDIRELFF. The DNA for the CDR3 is TGTGCCAGCAGTGATATTCGGGAGCTGTTTTTT.

CDR3 region: CASSPKGEYTF. In DNA, the CDR3 is TGTGCCAGCAGCCCGAAGGGGGAATACACCTTC. The chain recombines TRBV5-6 with TRBJ1-2; the D gene is possibly TRBD1 (6 bases). V was trimmed by 4 bases and J by 11 bases, leaving 12 bases between them. Germline loops: CDR1 SGHDT, CDR2 YYEEEE. The CDR3 runs to 11 residues.

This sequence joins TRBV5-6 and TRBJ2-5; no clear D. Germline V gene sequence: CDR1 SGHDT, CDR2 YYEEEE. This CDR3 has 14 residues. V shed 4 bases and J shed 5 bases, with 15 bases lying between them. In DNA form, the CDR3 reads TGTGCCAGCAGCCGAGCCACTATACTGGAGACCCAGTACTTC. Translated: CASSRATILETQYF.

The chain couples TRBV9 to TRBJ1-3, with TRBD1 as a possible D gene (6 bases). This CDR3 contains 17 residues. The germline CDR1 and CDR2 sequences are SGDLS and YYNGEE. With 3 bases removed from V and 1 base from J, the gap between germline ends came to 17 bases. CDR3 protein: CASSDDRTRASGNTIYF. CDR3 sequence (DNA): TGTGCCAGCAGCGACGACAGGACCCGAGCGTCTGGAAACACCATATATTTT.

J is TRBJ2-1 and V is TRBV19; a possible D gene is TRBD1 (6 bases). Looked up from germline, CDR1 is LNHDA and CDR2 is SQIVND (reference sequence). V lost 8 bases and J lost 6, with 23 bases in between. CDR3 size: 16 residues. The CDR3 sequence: CASHVLVGAHINEQFF. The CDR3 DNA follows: TGTGCCAGTCACGTGTTGGTGGGGGCGCATATCAATGAGCAGTTCTTC. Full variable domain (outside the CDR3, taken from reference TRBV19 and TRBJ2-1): DGGITQSPKYLFRKEGQNVTLSCEQNLNHDAMYWYRQDPGQGLRLIYYSQIVNDFQKGDIAEGYSVSREKKESFPLTVTSAQKNPTAFYLCASHVLVGAHINEQFFGPGTRLTVL.

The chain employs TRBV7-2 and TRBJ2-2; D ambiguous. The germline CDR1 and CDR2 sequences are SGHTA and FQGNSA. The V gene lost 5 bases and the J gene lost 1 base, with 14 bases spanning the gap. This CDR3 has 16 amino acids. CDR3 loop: CASSPYAIKNTGELFF. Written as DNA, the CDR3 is TGTGCCAGCAGCCCCTATGCGATAAAGAACACCGGGGAGCTGTTTTTT. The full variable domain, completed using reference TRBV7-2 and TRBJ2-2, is GAGVSQSPSNKVTEKGKDVELRCDPISGHTALYWYRQSLGQGLEFLIYFQGNSAPDKSGLPSDRFSAERTGGSVSTLTIQRTQQEDSAVYLCASSPYAIKNTGELFFGEGSRLTVL.

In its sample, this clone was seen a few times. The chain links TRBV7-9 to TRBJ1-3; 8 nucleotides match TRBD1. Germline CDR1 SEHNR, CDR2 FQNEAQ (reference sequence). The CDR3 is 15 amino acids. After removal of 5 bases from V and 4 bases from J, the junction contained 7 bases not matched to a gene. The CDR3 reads CASSLTGEAGNTIYF. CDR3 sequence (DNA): TGTGCCAGCAGCCTGACAGGGGAGGCGGGAAACACCATATATTTT.

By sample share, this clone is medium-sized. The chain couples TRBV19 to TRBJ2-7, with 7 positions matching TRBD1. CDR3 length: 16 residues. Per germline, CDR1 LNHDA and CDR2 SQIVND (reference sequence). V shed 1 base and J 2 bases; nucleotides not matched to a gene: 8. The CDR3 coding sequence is TGTGCCAGTAGTATAGCCCCGACAGGGCTTACCTACGAGCAGTACTTC. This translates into CASSIAPTGLTYEQYF.

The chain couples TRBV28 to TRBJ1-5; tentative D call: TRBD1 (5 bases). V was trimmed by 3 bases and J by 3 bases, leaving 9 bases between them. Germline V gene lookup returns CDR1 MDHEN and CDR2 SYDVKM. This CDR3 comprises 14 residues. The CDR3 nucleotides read TGTGCCAGCAGTTTTTCAGGGTTCAATCAGCCCCAGCATTTT. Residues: CASSFSGFNQPQHF.

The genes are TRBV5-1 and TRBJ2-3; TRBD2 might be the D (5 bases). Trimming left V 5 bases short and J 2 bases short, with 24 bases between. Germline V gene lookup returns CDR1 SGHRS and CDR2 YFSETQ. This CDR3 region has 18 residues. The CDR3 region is CASSLRVISASTTDTQYF. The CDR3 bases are TGCGCCAGCAGTCTGAGGGTTATTAGTGCCTCCACCACAGATACGCAGTATTTT.

CDR3 in DNA: TGTGCCAGCAGAGTCGTTTATACAGGGGACACTGAAGCTTTCTTT. Encoded protein: CASRVVYTGDTEAFF. J is TRBJ1-1 and V is TRBV6-5; 7 bases match TRBD1. V was clipped by 6 bases and J by 3 bases; unmatched bases: 10. The CDR3 sequence is 15 residues long. The germline V gene has CDR1 MNHEY and CDR2 SVGAGI.

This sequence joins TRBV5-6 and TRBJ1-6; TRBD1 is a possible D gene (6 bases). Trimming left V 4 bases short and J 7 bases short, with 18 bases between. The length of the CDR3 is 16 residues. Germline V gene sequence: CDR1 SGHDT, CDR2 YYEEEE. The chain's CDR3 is CASSQRGGPSNSPLHF. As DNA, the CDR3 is TGTGCCAGCAGCCAGAGGGGGGGGCCCAGCAATTCACCCCTCCACTTT. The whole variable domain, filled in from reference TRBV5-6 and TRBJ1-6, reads DAGVTQSPTHLIKTRGQQVTLRCSPKSGHDTVSWYQQALGQGPQFIFQYYEEEERQRGNFPDRFSGHQFPNYSSELNVNALLLGDSALYLCASSQRGGPSNSPLHFGNGTRLTVT.

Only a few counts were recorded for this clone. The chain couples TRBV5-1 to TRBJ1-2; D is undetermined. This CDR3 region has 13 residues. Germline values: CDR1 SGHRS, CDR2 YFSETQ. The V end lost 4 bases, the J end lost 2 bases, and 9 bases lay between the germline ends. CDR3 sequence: CASSVTVNYGYTF. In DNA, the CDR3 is TGCGCCAGCAGCGTGACTGTCAACTATGGCTACACCTTC.

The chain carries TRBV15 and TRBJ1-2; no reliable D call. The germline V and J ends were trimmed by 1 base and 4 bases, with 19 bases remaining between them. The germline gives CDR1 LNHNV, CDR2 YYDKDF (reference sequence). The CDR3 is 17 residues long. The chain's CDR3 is CATSRVSSGSARYGYTF. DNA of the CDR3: TGTGCCACCAGCAGAGTCTCCTCCGGGTCGGCTCGCTATGGCTACACCTTC.

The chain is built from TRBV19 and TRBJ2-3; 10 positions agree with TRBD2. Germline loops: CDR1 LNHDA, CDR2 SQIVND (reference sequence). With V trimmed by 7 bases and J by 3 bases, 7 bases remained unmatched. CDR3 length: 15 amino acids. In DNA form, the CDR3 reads TGTGCCAGTAAAATTAGCGGGGGGAGGACAGATACGCAGTATTTT. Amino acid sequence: CASKISGGRTDTQYF.